This TCR beta chain originates from a study of T cells after yellow fever vaccination. This CDR3 comprises 16 residues. V shed 5 bases and J shed 0 bases, with 11 bases lying between them. Germline assignment: CDR1 SGHVS and CDR2 FQNEAQ. TCRdb reprocessed the 5' RACE reads with MiXCR, giving one entry per CDR3 protein. The sample lists hundreds of thousands of distinct CDR3 sequences, 15% to 20% occurring once. The sequence was obtained from a man aged 25 to 45 who received the YFV17D yellow fever vaccine. This rearrangement joins TRBV7-8 to TRBJ1-6; D remains ambiguous. The sequencing here drew on PBMCs, taken 15 days after the yellow fever booster vaccination. CDR3 protein: CASSPEESSYNSPLHF. The CDR3 nucleotides read TGTGCCAGCAGCCCGGAAGAGAGCTCCTATAATTCACCCCTCCACTTT.